This T cell receptor beta chain was sequenced in a study of T cell repertoires in cytomegalovirus infection. In TCRdb, the reads were re-called with MiXCR into one record per CDR3 protein. This sample has nearly 550,000 distinct CDR3 sequences, with 15% to 20% found just once. This clonotype has a handful of counts. From germline, CDR1 is LGHNA and CDR2 YNFKEQ. This CDR3 region has 17 residues. V shed 2 bases and J 4 bases; nucleotides not matched to a gene: 10. This TCR was recovered from a human donor in good health (CMV status not recorded). Some clones in this sample may be carry-over from other donors' samples. The sequenced material came from CD8+ T cells from PBMCs. The chain employs TRBV4-2 and TRBJ2-7, with 11 bases fitting TRBD2. The CDR3 is CASSQTPPGLAVYEQYF. CDR3 nucleotide sequence: TGTGCCAGCAGCCAAACCCCGCCGGGACTAGCGGTATACGAGCAGTACTTC.